Listed below are T cell receptor beta chains from one sample, sequenced in a study of vaccination and CD4 T cells after COVID-19. Their antigens remain unidentified. TCRdb itself ran the PCR reads through MiXCR, one entry per CDR3 protein. This sample has some 17,000 distinct CDR3 sequences, with almost 40% found just once. The specimen was CD4+ T cells from blood, cultured in vitro. The receptors were sampled from a human donor who had recovered from COVID-19. Each CDR3 is given with its conserved first and last residue. D genes are given only for firm matches. Clone sizes are given selectively: once, few, many, or a class where the clone is expanded.

d_gene | abundance | j_gene | v_gene | CDR3aa | CDR3nt
NA | few | TRBJ1-1 | TRBV19 | CASQTGNTEAFF | TGTGCCAGCCAGACAGGGAACACTGAAGCTTTCTTT
NA | NA | TRBJ2-2 | TRBV12-3/TRBV12-4 | CASSFRENTGELFF | TGTGCCAGCAGTTTCCGGGAGAACACCGGGGAGCTGTTTTTT
NA | few | TRBJ2-1 | TRBV7-9 | CASSSTLGTVNEQFF | TGTGCCAGCAGCTCAACTTTGGGCACTGTCAATGAGCAGTTCTTC
NA | NA | TRBJ2-5 | TRBV20-1 | CSAPEETQYF | TGCAGTGCCCCCGAAGAGACCCAGTACTTC
NA | few | TRBJ1-2 | TRBV20-1 | CSARRGSGYTF | TGCAGTGCTCGGCGGGGCTCTGGCTACACCTTC
NA | NA | TRBJ2-5 | TRBV29-1 | CSVGTRAQETQYF | TGCAGCGTTGGGACACGAGCCCAAGAGACCCAGTACTTC
NA | NA | TRBJ1-1 | TRBV2 | CASRADGNTEAFF | TGTGCCAGCAGAGCCGACGGTAACACTGAAGCTTTCTTT
TRBD1 | few | TRBJ1-5 | TRBV20-1 | CSARGSWTGEGQPQHF | TGCAGTGCTAGAGGCTCGTGGACAGGGGAAGGACAGCCCCAGCATTTT
NA | NA | TRBJ1-5 | TRBV28 | CASTPNRVSPQHF | TGTGCCAGCACCCCGAACAGGGTCTCTCCCCAGCATTTT
NA | few | TRBJ2-5 | TRBV11-3 | CASSVGGLEETQYF | TGTGCCAGCAGCGTCGGGGGGCTCGAAGAGACCCAGTACTTC
NA | NA | TRBJ2-2 | TRBV27 | CASSFYGNTGELFF | TGTGCCAGCAGTTTTTACGGGAACACCGGGGAGCTGTTTTTT
NA | NA | TRBJ2-5 | TRBV1 | CTSSRLGAETQYF | TGCACCAGCAGCCGACTAGGCGCCGAGACCCAGTACTTC
NA | few | TRBJ2-7 | TRBV4-3 | CASSQIYESEQYF | TGCGCCAGCAGCCAAATCTACGAATCAGAGCAGTACTTC
NA | NA | TRBJ1-1 | TRBV5-1 | CASSLVTFGEDAEAFF | TGCGCCAGCAGCTTGGTTACATTTGGGGAGGACGCTGAAGCTTTCTTT
NA | NA | TRBJ2-1 | TRBV11-2 | CASSPNPNSAYEQFF | TGTGCCAGCAGCCCTAACCCTAATAGCGCCTATGAGCAGTTCTTC
NA | NA | TRBJ2-7 | TRBV5-6 | CASSLARVSYEQYF | TGTGCCAGCAGCTTGGCCCGGGTCTCCTACGAGCAGTACTTC
NA | few | TRBJ1-5 | TRBV2 | CASNGGSNQPQHF | TGTGCCAGCAATGGGGGTAGCAATCAGCCCCAGCATTTT
NA | few | TRBJ2-3 | TRBV27 | CASRVLSTDTQYF | TGTGCCAGCAGGGTCCTAAGCACAGATACGCAGTATTTT
NA | few | TRBJ2-3 | TRBV2 | CASSVDRITDTQYF | TGTGCCAGCAGTGTCGACAGGATTACAGATACGCAGTATTTT
NA | once | TRBJ2-7 | TRBV20-1 | CSARDLGATYEQYF | TGCAGTGCTAGAGATCTAGGGGCCACCTACGAGCAGTACTTC
TRBD1 | NA | TRBJ1-2 | TRBV18 | CASSPPPGQNYGYTF | TGTGCCAGCTCACCACCTCCGGGACAGAACTATGGCTACACCTTC
NA | NA | TRBJ2-7 | TRBV28 | CASSRLYYEQYF | TGTGCCAGCAGTCGACTATACTACGAGCAGTACTTC
NA | few | TRBJ2-2 | TRBV7-2 | CASSVLGTGELFF | TGTGCCAGCAGTGTGCTGGGGACCGGGGAGCTGTTTTTT
NA | NA | TRBJ1-6 | TRBV25-1 | CASSEVLKNSPLHF | TGTGCCAGCAGTGAGGTCCTAAAAAATTCACCCCTCCACTTT